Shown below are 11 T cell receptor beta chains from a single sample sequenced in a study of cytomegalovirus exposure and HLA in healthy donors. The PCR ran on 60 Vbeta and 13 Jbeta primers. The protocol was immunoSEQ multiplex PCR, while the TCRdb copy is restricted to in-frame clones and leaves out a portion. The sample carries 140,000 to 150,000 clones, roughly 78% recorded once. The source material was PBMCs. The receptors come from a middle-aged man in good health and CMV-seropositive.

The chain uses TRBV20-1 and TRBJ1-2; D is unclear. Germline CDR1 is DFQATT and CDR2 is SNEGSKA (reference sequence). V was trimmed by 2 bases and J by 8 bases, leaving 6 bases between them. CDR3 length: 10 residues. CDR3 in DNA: TGCAGTGCTAGAAGGGAGGGCTACACCTTC. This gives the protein CSARREGYTF.

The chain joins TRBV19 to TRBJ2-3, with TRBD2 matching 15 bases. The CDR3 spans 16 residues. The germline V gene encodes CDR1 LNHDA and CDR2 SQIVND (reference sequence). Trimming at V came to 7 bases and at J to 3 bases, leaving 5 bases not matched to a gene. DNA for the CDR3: TGTGCCAGTAAAGGACTAGCGGGAGGGGTAACAGATACGCAGTATTTT. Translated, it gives CASKGLAGGVTDTQYF.

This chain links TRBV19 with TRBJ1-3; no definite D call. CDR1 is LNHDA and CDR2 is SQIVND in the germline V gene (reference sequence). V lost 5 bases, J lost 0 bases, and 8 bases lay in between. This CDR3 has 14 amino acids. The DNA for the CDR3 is TGTGCCAGTAGTTCGACACCCTCTGGAAACACCATATATTTT. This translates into CASSSTPSGNTIYF.

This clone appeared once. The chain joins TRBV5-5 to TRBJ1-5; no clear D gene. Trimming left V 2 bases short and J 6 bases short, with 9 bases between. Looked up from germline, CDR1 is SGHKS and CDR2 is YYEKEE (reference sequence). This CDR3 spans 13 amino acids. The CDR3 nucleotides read TGTGCCAGCAGCTTTACGTCCAGTCAGCCCCAGCATTTT. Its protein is CASSFTSSQPQHF.

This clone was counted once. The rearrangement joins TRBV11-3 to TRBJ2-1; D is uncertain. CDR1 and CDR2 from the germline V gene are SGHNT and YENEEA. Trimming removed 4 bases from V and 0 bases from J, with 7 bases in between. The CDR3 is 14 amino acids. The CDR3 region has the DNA TGTGCCAGCAGCTCCACTCCCTCCTACAATGAGCAGTTCTTC. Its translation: CASSSTPSYNEQFF.

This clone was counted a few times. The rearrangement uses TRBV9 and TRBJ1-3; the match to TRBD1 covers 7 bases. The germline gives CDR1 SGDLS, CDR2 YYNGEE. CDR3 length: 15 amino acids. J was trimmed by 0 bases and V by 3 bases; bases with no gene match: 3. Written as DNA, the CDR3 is TGTGCCAGCAGCGAGGGGGCCAACTCTGGAAACACCATATATTTT. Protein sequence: CASSEGANSGNTIYF.

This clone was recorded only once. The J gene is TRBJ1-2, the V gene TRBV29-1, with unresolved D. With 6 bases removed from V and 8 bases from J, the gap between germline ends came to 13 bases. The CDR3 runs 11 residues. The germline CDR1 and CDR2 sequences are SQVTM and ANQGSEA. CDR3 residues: CSVVSSRGYTF. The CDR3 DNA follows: TGCAGCGTCGTTAGTTCCCGCGGCTACACCTTC.

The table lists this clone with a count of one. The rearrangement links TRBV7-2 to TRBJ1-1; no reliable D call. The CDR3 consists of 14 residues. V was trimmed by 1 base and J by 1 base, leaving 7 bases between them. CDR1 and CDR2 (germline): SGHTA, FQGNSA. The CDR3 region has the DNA TGTGCCAGCAGCTTAGGACTGCCGAACACTGAAGCTTTCTTT. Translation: CASSLGLPNTEAFF. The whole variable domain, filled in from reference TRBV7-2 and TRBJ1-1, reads GAGVSQSPSNKVTEKGKDVELRCDPISGHTALYWYRQSLGQGLEFLIYFQGNSAPDKSGLPSDRFSAERTGGSVSTLTIQRTQQEDSAVYLCASSLGLPNTEAFFGQGTRLTVV.

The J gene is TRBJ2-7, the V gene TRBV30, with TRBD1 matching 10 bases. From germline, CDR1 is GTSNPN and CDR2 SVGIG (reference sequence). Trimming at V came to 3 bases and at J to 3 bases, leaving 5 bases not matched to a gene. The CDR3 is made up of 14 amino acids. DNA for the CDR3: TGTGCCTGGAGCGACCGGGACAGGGGCTACGAGCAGTACTTC. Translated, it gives CAWSDRDRGYEQYF.

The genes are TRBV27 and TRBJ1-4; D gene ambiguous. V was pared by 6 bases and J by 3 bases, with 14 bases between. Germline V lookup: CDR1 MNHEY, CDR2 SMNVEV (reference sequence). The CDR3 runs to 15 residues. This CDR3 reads CASSSATLPNEKLFF. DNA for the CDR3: TGTGCCAGCAGCTCTGCGACACTTCCTAATGAAAAACTGTTTTTT.

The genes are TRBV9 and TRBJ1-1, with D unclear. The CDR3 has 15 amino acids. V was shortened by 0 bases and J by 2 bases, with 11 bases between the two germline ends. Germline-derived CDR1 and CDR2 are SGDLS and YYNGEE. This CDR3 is CASSVGGGSNTEAFF. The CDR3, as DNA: TGTGCCAGCAGCGTAGGAGGAGGATCTAACACTGAAGCTTTCTTT.